Listed below are T cell receptor beta chains from one sample, sequenced in a study of blood T cell repertoires in COVID-19. TCRdb's table, derived via immunoSEQ multiplex PCR, lists solely in-frame clones and lacks some. The sample lists 140,000 to 150,000 clones, 87% occurring once. Sequences were obtained from peripheral blood. Receptors originate from a man at least 80 years old with acute or convalescent COVID-19. Each CDR3 is given with its conserved first and last residue. The order of the fields is V gene, J gene, CDR3 protein.

V: TRBV7-2
J: TRBJ1-2
CDR3: CASSDPGTGYGYTF

V: TRBV7-2
J: TRBJ2-3
CDR3: CASSRSGGGSTDTQYF

V: TRBV19
J: TRBJ1-5
CDR3: CASSIPTGLGQPQHF

V: TRBV7-2
J: TRBJ2-7
CDR3: CASSLAAGQGYEQYF

V: TRBV27
J: TRBJ2-2
CDR3: CASNAGTTHTGELFF

V: TRBV7-8
J: TRBJ2-2
CDR3: CASSLRGTNTGELFF

V: TRBV24-1
J: TRBJ2-5
CDR3: CATSDSRETQYF

V: TRBV6-4
J: TRBJ2-1
CDR3: CASSSYFAAGTGVGEQFF

V: TRBV7-6
J: TRBJ2-3
CDR3: CASSRYGAGGTDTQYF

V: TRBV7-9
J: TRBJ2-2
CDR3: CASRSASGGANTGELFF

V: TRBV4-1
J: TRBJ1-1
CDR3: CASSQVRGRTEAFF

V: TRBV5-1
J: TRBJ2-2
CDR3: CASSLGGGDTGELFF

V: TRBV2
J: TRBJ2-5
CDR3: CASSARGTFLGEETQYF

V: TRBV30
J: TRBJ1-6
CDR3: CAWRGGQGDSPLHF

V: TRBV5-4
J: TRBJ2-1
CDR3: CASSLEVLAGSSYNEQFF

V: TRBV27
J: TRBJ2-5
CDR3: CASRGTSGRALPNQETQYF

V: TRBV3-1/TRBV3-2
J: TRBJ2-3
CDR3: CASSQNGLAGVDTQYF

V: TRBV4-2
J: TRBJ1-2
CDR3: CASSQETGTAYGYTF

V: TRBV5-1
J: TRBJ1-1
CDR3: CASSLDPGTPNTEAFF

V: TRBV30
J: TRBJ1-5
CDR3: CAWSDRDQPQHF

V: TRBV4-2
J: TRBJ2-5
CDR3: CASSQAAVSTSGSQETQYF

V: TRBV7-9
J: TRBJ2-7
CDR3: CASSLIQGNYEQYF

V: TRBV6-5
J: TRBJ1-4
CDR3: CASSPTATNEKLFF

V: TRBV15
J: TRBJ1-4
CDR3: CATSRGSNEKLFF

V: TRBV9
J: TRBJ2-1
CDR3: CASSVGSSGGNEQFF

V: TRBV11-2
J: TRBJ1-2
CDR3: CASSLVEGFNYGYTF

V: TRBV9
J: TRBJ2-1
CDR3: CASSASNEQFF

V: TRBV5-1
J: TRBJ2-7
CDR3: CASRALDRASYEQYF

V: TRBV5-6
J: TRBJ2-5
CDR3: CASRPAGDYQETQYF

V: TRBV5-1
J: TRBJ2-7
CDR3: CASTPLASSYEQYF

V: TRBV21-1
J: TRBJ2-1
CDR3: CASSKEGVGQVKSVYNEQFF

V: TRBV18
J: TRBJ2-4
CDR3: CASSPSSGVVQYF

V: TRBV11-1
J: TRBJ1-1
CDR3: CASSQGTGSTEAFF

V: TRBV7-2
J: TRBJ1-2
CDR3: CASSNARDYGYTF

V: TRBV6-6
J: TRBJ1-1
CDR3: CASSYSARQGTFF

V: TRBV9
J: TRBJ1-2
CDR3: CASSPSPGTVQEGYTF

V: TRBV15
J: TRBJ2-7
CDR3: CATSREGGRWGQLNSYEQYF

V: TRBV28
J: TRBJ1-5
CDR3: CASKRDRGLSNQPQHF

V: TRBV2
J: TRBJ1-5
CDR3: CASDGTEGGNQPQHF

V: TRBV5-1
J: TRBJ1-4
CDR3: CASSPRRVDNEKLFF

V: TRBV4-2
J: TRBJ1-3
CDR3: CASSQDHRVSGNTIYF

V: TRBV9
J: TRBJ2-5
CDR3: CASSVDPGGQETQYF

V: TRBV9
J: TRBJ2-5
CDR3: CASSPSGSEQETQYF

V: TRBV9
J: TRBJ2-7
CDR3: CASSVTHTSGTYEQYF

V: TRBV18
J: TRBJ1-3
CDR3: CASSPDSNSGNTIYF

V: TRBV5-1
J: TRBJ1-3
CDR3: CASSVGGSSGNTIYF

V: TRBV21-1
J: TRBJ2-7
CDR3: CASSKGNSFQYF

V: TRBV20-1
J: TRBJ2-5
CDR3: CSASTGSETQYF

V: TRBV19
J: TRBJ2-5
CDR3: CASSVTSTETQYF